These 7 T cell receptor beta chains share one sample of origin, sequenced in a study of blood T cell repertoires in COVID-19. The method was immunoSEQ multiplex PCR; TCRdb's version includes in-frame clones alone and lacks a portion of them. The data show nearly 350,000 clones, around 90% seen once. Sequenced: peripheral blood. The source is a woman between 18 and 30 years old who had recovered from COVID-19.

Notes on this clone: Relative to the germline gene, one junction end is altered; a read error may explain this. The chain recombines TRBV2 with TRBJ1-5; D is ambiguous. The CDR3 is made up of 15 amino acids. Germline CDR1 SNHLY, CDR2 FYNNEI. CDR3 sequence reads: CASSGSGIGNQPQHF. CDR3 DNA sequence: TGTGCCAGTAGTGGTTCGGGGATTGGCAATCAGCCCCAGCATTTT. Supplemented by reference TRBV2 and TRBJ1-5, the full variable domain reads EPEVTQTPSHQVTQMGQEVILRCVPISNHLYFYWYRQILGQKVEFLVSFYNNEISEKSEIFDDQFSVERPDGSNFTLKIRSTKLEDSAMYFCASSGSGIGNQPQHFGDGTRLSIL.

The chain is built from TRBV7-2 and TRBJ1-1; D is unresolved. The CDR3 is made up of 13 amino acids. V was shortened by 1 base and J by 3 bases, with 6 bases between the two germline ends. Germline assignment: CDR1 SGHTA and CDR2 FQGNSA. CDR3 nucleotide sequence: TGTGCCAGCAGCTTAGACAGACACACTGAAGCTTTCTTT. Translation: CASSLDRHTEAFF.

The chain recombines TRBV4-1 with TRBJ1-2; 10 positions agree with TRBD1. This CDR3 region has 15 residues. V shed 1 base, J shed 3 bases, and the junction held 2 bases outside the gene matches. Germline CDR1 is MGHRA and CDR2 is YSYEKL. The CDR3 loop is CASSQAGQGDYGYTF. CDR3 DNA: TGCGCCAGCAGCCAAGCCGGACAGGGGGACTATGGCTACACCTTC.

CDR3 DNA sequence: TGTGCCAGCAGCATCACGTTGGACAGGGGGCTCGACGGCTACACCTTC. It codes for CASSITLDRGLDGYTF. The rearrangement joins TRBV11-2 to TRBJ1-2, with 11 bases lining up with TRBD1. Germline-derived CDR1 and CDR2 are SGHAT and FQNNGV. Germline trimming cut 5 bases from V and 8 bases from J; bases unmatched to any gene: 13. The CDR3 contains 16 residues.

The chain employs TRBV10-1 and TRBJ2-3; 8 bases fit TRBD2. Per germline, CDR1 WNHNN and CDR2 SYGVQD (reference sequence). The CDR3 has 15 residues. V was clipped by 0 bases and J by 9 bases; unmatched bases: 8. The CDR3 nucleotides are TGCGCCAGCAGTGAGTCGAAAGCGGGAGTTTACACGCAGTATTTT. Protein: CASSESKAGVYTQYF.

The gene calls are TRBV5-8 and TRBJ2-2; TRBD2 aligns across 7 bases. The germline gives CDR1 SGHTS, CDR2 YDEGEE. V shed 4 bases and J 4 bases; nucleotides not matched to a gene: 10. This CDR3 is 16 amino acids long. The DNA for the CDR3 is TGTGCCAGCAGCCCCTTTGCGGGAGCAACCACCGGGGAGCTGTTTTTT. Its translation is CASSPFAGATTGELFF.

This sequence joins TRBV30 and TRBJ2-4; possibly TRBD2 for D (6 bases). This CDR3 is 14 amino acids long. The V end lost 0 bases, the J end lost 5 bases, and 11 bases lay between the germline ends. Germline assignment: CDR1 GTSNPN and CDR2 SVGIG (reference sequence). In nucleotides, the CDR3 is TGTGCCTGGAGTGTTCAACTAGCTCAAAACATTCAGTACTTC. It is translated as CAWSVQLAQNIQYF.